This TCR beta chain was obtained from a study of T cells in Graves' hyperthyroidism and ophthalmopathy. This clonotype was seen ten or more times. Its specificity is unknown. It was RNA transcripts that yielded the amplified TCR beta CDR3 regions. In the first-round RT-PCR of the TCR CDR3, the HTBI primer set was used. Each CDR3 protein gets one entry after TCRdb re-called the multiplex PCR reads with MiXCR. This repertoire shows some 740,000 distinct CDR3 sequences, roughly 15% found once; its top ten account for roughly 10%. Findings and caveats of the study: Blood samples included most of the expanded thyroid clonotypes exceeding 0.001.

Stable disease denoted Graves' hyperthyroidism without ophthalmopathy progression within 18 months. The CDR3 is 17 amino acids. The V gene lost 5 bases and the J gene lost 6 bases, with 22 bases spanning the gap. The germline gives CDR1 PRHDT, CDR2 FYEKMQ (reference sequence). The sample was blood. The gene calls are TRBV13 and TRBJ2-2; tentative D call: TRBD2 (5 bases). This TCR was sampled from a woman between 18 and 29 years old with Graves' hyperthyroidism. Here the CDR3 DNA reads TGTGCCAGCAGCCCATCCTATCCATGGAGCGGTGCCGGGGAGCTGTTTTTT. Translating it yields CASSPSYPWSGAGELFF.